Listed here are 27 T cell receptor beta chains from one sample, sequenced in a study of blood T cell repertoires in COVID-19. The assay was immunoSEQ multiplex PCR, and TCRdb's table has in-frame clones only and misses some. The sample shows roughly 200,000 clones, just under 90% of them seen only once. Sequencing was performed on peripheral blood. These receptors originate from a woman under 30 who had recovered from COVID-19.

The rearrangement uses TRBV15 and TRBJ2-3, with D perhaps matching TRBD1 (5 bases). With 2 bases removed from V and 6 bases from J, the gap between germline ends came to 12 bases. Germline values: CDR1 LNHNV, CDR2 YYDKDF (reference sequence). CDR3 size: 14 residues. This CDR3 is CATSRPGISDTQYF. For the CDR3, the DNA is TGTGCCACCAGCAGACCAGGGATATCCGATACGCAGTATTTT.

The chain has TRBV6-2 or TRBV6-3 and TRBJ2-5; D might be TRBD2 (5 bases). This CDR3 spans 13 amino acids. The V end lost 5 bases, the J end lost 9 bases, and 16 bases lay between the germline ends. The germline CDR1 and CDR2 sequences are MNHEY and SVGEGT. The CDR3, as DNA: TGTGCCAGCAGTCCACCGGGCCGAGGGTCCCAGTACTTC. This codes for CASSPPGRGSQYF.

The sample holds a few counts of this clone. The V call is TRBV6-1, the J call TRBJ2-2; maybe TRBD2 (6 bases). Between the trimmed V and J ends, which lost 1 base and 6 bases, there was a span of 6 bases. In germline, CDR1 is MNHNS, CDR2 SASEGT. The CDR3 length is 13 residues. CDR3 nucleotide sequence: TGTGCCAGCAGTGAAGGGGGGGCCGGGGAGCTGTTTTTT. It translates to CASSEGGAGELFF.

In this sample, this clone turned up once. The chain joins TRBV14 to TRBJ1-3, with D maybe TRBD1 (5 bases). This CDR3 has 15 residues. V was cut by 4 bases and J by 0 bases, with 10 bases left in between. Germline assignment: CDR1 SGHDN and CDR2 FVKESK. The CDR3 region has the DNA TGTGCCAGCAGCCTGGGGCGGATCTCTGGAAACACCATATATTTT. Amino acids: CASSLGRISGNTIYF.

The V and J genes are TRBV19 and TRBJ1-4; unclear D gene. CDR1 and CDR2 from the germline V gene are LNHDA and SQIVND (reference sequence). There are 16 residues in the CDR3. Trimming stripped 1 base from V and 7 bases from J, with 16 bases between. The CDR3 here is CASSIGHSTTPEKLFF. CDR3 nucleotides: TGTGCCAGTAGTATAGGCCACTCAACCACCCCTGAAAAACTGTTTTTT.

The rearrangement links TRBV18 to TRBJ2-7, with D perhaps TRBD1 (5 bases). V was shortened by 0 bases and J by 5 bases, with 17 bases between the two germline ends. The CDR3 is made up of 16 amino acids. Germline V gives CDR1 KGHSH, CDR2 LQKENI. The DNA for the CDR3 is TGTGCCAGCTCACCACCGTCATCGTTGCAGGGCCACGAGCAGTACGTC. Translation gives CASSPPSSLQGHEQYV.

This rearrangement joins TRBV3-1 (or the pseudogene TRBV3-2) to TRBJ1-1, with 9 bases fitting TRBD1. Germline trimming cut 2 bases from V and 6 bases from J; bases unmatched to any gene: 7. The CDR3 is made up of 15 amino acids. Looked up from germline, CDR1 is LGHDT and CDR2 is YNNKEL (reference sequence). The CDR3 sequence: CASSQTQTGGSEAFF. CDR3 coding DNA: TGTGCCAGCAGCCAAACCCAGACAGGGGGTTCTGAAGCTTTCTTT.

This chain uses TRBV7-2 with TRBJ1-1; D remains ambiguous. Trimming took 3 bases from V and 4 from J, leaving 9 bases between them. Germline V CDR1 and CDR2: SGHTA, FQGNSA. The length of the CDR3 is 13 residues. The CDR3 DNA is TGTGCCAGCAGCTTCGGTGAGGGCACTGAAGCTTTCTTT. Translated, it gives CASSFGEGTEAFF. The complete variable domain, with remaining parts taken from reference TRBV7-2 and TRBJ1-1, reads GAGVSQSPSNKVTEKGKDVELRCDPISGHTALYWYRQSLGQGLEFLIYFQGNSAPDKSGLPSDRFSAERTGGSVSTLTIQRTQQEDSAVYLCASSFGEGTEAFFGQGTRLTVV.

This clone showed up just a few times. Written as DNA, the CDR3 is TGTGCCAGCAGTGCAACGCCGGGTGGGCCCCAGCATTTT. It is translated as CASSATPGGPQHF. The V call is TRBV2, the J call TRBJ1-5; D gene unclear. V was cut by 4 bases and J by 9 bases, with 13 bases left in between. CDR1 is SNHLY, CDR2 FYNNEI, per germline. This CDR3 has 13 amino acids.

The genes are TRBV4-3 and TRBJ2-1; 7 bases map to TRBD1. Germline V gene data show CDR1 as LGHNA and CDR2 as YSLEER. This CDR3 is built from 17 residues. With 0 bases clipped from V and 8 bases from J, the junction kept 13 bases outside the gene matches. CDR3 region: CASSQELTKTGADEQFF. The DNA of the CDR3 is TGCGCCAGCAGCCAAGAACTTACTAAAACAGGGGCCGATGAGCAGTTCTTC.

This clone was detected a few times. V usage is TRBV13 and J usage is TRBJ1-5; D is uncertain. CDR1 PRHDT and CDR2 FYEKMQ come from the germline V gene (reference sequence). The CDR3 has 14 amino acids. V lost 5 bases to trimming and J lost 2 bases, with 10 bases between them. The DNA for the CDR3 is TGTGCCAGCAGCGCGGGGAGGGGCAATCAGCCCCAGCATTTT. As protein: CASSAGRGNQPQHF. Looking up the rest from reference TRBV13 and TRBJ1-5 gives the full variable domain: AAGVIQSPRHLIKEKRETATLKCYPIPRHDTVYWYQQGPGQDPQFLISFYEKMQSDKGSIPDRFSAQQFSDYHSELNMSSLELGDSALYFCASSAGRGNQPQHFGDGTRLSIL.

DNA for the CDR3: TGCGCCAGCGGAACGAGGAGCTCCTACGAGCAGTACTTC. This translates into CASGTRSSYEQYF. The chain is built from TRBV5-1 and TRBJ2-7; D gene unclear. Germline CDR1 is SGHRS and CDR2 is YFSETQ. This CDR3 has 13 residues. V shed 7 bases and J shed 0 bases, with 11 bases lying between them.

The DNA for the CDR3 is TGCGCCAGCAGCCAAGAGGGAGCGGGGGGACGGAATGAGCAGTTCTTC. Translated, it gives CASSQEGAGGRNEQFF. The chain carries TRBV4-1 and TRBJ2-1; 9 bases fit TRBD2. In germline, CDR1 is MGHRA, CDR2 YSYEKL. The CDR3 is 16 residues long. After removal of 0 bases from V and 7 bases from J, the junction contained 7 bases not matched to a gene.

The chain joins TRBV19 to TRBJ2-2; D may be TRBD1 (6 bases). V dropped 5 bases and J dropped 5 bases, with 12 bases sitting between them. The length of the CDR3 is 14 residues. CDR1 LNHDA and CDR2 SQIVND come from the germline V gene (reference sequence). CDR3 loop: CASSVLRGTGELFF. The CDR3, as DNA: TGTGCCAGTAGTGTACTCAGGGGTACCGGGGAGCTGTTTTTT.

This clone was detected only once. V is TRBV19 and J is TRBJ2-5; no definite D call. The CDR3 is 12 amino acids. V was pared by 4 bases and J by 5 bases, with 8 bases between. Germline V gene data show CDR1 as LNHDA and CDR2 as SQIVND (reference sequence). As DNA, the CDR3 is TGTGCCAGTAGTAAGCATCTGGAGACCCAGTACTTC. The encoded protein is CASSKHLETQYF.

V and J are TRBV4-3 and TRBJ1-4; 7 nucleotides align to TRBD1. Germline CDR1 and CDR2: LGHNA and YSLEER. The CDR3 has 17 amino acids. The junction had 12 bases not matched to a gene; V was cut back by 0 bases and J by 8 bases. The CDR3, as DNA: TGCGCCAGCAGCCAAGATAGGGCCACAGGGGTTGGGGAAAAACTGTTTTTT. This codes for CASSQDRATGVGEKLFF.

V and J are TRBV4-1 and TRBJ2-5, with 10 bases aligning to TRBD1. CDR3 length equals 16 residues. The V gene's germline CDR1 is MGHRA and CDR2 YSYEKL. V gave up 1 base and J gave up 6 bases; unmatched junction bases: 8. The CDR3, as DNA: TGCGCCAGCAGCCAAGTAATGGGACAGGGGTCAAAGACCCAGTACTTC. Residues: CASSQVMGQGSKTQYF.

A single count supports this clone. The chain is built from TRBV28 and TRBJ1-5; TRBD1 aligns across 7 bases. CDR3 length equals 14 residues. Germline CDR1 MDHEN, CDR2 SYDVKM. V lost 6 bases to trimming and J lost 2 bases; unmatched junction nucleotides: 4. CDR3 sequence: CASRADRGNQPQHF. CDR3 coding DNA: TGTGCCAGCAGGGCAGACAGGGGCAATCAGCCCCAGCATTTT.

V gene TRBV4-1 combines with J gene TRBJ2-2, with 9 positions matching TRBD1. The CDR3 runs to 17 residues. CDR1 is MGHRA, CDR2 YSYEKL, per germline. Trimming took 6 bases from V and 5 from J; bases not matched to a gene: 13. The CDR3 DNA reads TGCGCCAGCAGTCTAACTACAGGGGGCGCATTAACCGGGGAGCTGTTTTTT. It specifies CASSLTTGGALTGELFF.

This clone was detected only a few times. The gene calls are TRBV19 and TRBJ1-5; 12 bases are a match to TRBD1. This CDR3 is 20 amino acids long. V trimming: 6 bases; J trimming: 2 bases; junction bases outside the gene matches: 17. CDR1 and CDR2 from the germline V gene are LNHDA and SQIVND (reference sequence). DNA of the CDR3: TGTGCCAGTAGCCATGGAACCGGGACAGGGGGCGATTGGGGCAATCAGCCCCAGCATTTT. This codes for CASSHGTGTGGDWGNQPQHF.

This clone was observed a handful of times. The chain couples TRBV11-3 to TRBJ2-7; 9 bases are shared with TRBD2. The CDR3 runs 16 residues. Losses at the gene ends were 5 bases for V and 0 bases for J; bases not matched to a gene: 8. The germline CDR1 and CDR2 sequences are SGHNT and YENEEA. This CDR3 is CASSLPASGTSYEQYV. The CDR3 nucleotides are TGTGCCAGCAGCCTACCGGCTAGCGGGACCTCCTACGAGCAGTACGTC.

V is TRBV6-1 and J is TRBJ2-3; D ambiguous. Trimming removed 8 bases from V and 0 bases from J, with 12 bases in between. This CDR3 has 14 amino acids. Germline V gives CDR1 MNHNS, CDR2 SASEGT. CDR3 in amino acids: CASEMYASTDTQYF. CDR3 nucleotides: TGTGCCAGCGAGATGTACGCTAGCACAGATACGCAGTATTTT.

The V gene is TRBV19, the J gene TRBJ2-3; D might be TRBD2 (6 bases). The CDR3 runs to 14 residues. The germline V gene has CDR1 LNHDA and CDR2 SQIVND (reference sequence). The V and J ends lost 3 bases and 1 base respectively, with 8 bases between them. The CDR3 is CASSMGTRTDTQYF. CDR3 DNA: TGTGCCAGTAGTATGGGGACTCGCACAGATACGCAGTATTTT.

This chain connects TRBV3-1 (or the pseudogene TRBV3-2) to TRBJ2-1; 10 bases fit TRBD2. The CDR3 sequence is 15 residues long. Germline-derived CDR1 and CDR2 are LGHDT and YNNKEL (reference sequence). The trim removed 5 bases at V and 5 bases at J, leaving 6 bases unmatched. In nucleotides, the CDR3 is TGTGCCAGCAGCGACTTGACTAGCGGGCACAATGAGCAGTTCTTC. This codes for CASSDLTSGHNEQFF.

The V gene is TRBV19, the J gene TRBJ2-2; D is possibly TRBD2 (5 bases). CDR3 length: 17 residues. Germline V gives CDR1 LNHDA, CDR2 SQIVND (reference sequence). V shed 5 bases and J shed 0 bases, with 16 bases lying between them. In DNA form, the CDR3 reads TGTGCCAGTAGTCGGCCCCCCGGGATCGCGAACACCGGGGAGCTGTTTTTT. Protein product: CASSRPPGIANTGELFF. The complete variable domain, with remaining parts taken from reference TRBV19 and TRBJ2-2, reads DGGITQSPKYLFRKEGQNVTLSCEQNLNHDAMYWYRQDPGQGLRLIYYSQIVNDFQKGDIAEGYSVSREKKESFPLTVTSAQKNPTAFYLCASSRPPGIANTGELFFGEGSRLTVL.

The CDR3 is CATSTTLPGLAGISYEQYF. DNA for the CDR3: TGTGCCACCAGCACAACCCTACCGGGACTAGCGGGGATCTCCTACGAGCAGTACTTC. The rearrangement joins TRBV15 to TRBJ2-7; 13 nucleotides match TRBD2. V lost 4 bases to trimming and J lost 0 bases; unmatched junction nucleotides: 12. Looked up from germline, CDR1 is LNHNV and CDR2 is YYDKDF (reference sequence). The CDR3 consists of 19 residues.

The chain links TRBV2 to TRBJ1-2; 11 bases match TRBD1. The V gene end was trimmed by 6 bases and the J gene end by 6 bases; junction bases not matched to a gene: 9. This CDR3 has 15 amino acids. Germline V CDR1 and CDR2: SNHLY, FYNNEI. CDR3 nucleotides: TGTGCCAGCAGCACCGGACAGGGGGCGTTGAATGGCTACACCTTC. Its protein is CASSTGQGALNGYTF. Using reference TRBV2 and TRBJ1-2 for the parts outside the CDR3, the full variable domain is EPEVTQTPSHQVTQMGQEVILRCVPISNHLYFYWYRQILGQKVEFLVSFYNNEISEKSEIFDDQFSVERPDGSNFTLKIRSTKLEDSAMYFCASSTGQGALNGYTFGSGTRLTVV.